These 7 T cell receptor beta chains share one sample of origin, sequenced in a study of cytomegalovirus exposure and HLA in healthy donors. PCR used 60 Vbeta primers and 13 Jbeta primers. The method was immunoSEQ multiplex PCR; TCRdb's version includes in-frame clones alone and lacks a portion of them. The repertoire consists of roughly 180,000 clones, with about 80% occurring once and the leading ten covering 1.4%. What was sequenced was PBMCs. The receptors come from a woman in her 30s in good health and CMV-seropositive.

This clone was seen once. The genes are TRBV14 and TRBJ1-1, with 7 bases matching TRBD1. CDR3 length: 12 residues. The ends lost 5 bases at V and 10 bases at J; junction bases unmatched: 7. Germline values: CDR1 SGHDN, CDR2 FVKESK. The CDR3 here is CASSFRTGGAFF. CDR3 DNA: TGTGCCAGCAGCTTTCGGACAGGAGGAGCTTTCTTT.

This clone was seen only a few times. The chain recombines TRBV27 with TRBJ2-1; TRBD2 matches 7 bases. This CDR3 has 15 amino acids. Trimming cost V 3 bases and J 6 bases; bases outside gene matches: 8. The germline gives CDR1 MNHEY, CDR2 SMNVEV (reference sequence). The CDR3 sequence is CASSFLAGGANEQFF. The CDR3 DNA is TGTGCCAGCAGTTTCTTAGCGGGTGGGGCCAATGAGCAGTTCTTC.

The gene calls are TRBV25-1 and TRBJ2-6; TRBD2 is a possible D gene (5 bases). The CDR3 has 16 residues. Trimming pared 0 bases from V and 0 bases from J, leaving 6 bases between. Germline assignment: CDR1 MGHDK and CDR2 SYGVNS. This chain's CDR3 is CASSEYGSSGANVLTF. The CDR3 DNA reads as TGTGCCAGCAGTGAATATGGGAGCTCTGGGGCCAACGTCCTGACTTTC.

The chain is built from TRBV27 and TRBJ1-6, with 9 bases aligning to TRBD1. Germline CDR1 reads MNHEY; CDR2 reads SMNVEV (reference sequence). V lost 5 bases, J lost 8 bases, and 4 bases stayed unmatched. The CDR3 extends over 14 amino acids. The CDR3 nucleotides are TGTGCCAGCAGTCCCGGACAGGGGTATTCACCCCTCCACTTT. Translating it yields CASSPGQGYSPLHF.

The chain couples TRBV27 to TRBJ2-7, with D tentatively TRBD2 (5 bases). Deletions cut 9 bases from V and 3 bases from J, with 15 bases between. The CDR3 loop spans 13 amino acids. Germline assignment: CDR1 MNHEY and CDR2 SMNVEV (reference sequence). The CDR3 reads CASQTGTNYEQYF. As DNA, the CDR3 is TGTGCCAGTCAGACGGGAACTAACTACGAGCAGTACTTC.

Here the CDR3 DNA reads TGCGCCAGCAGCCAAGAAGGACTAGCGGGTCGCACAGATACGCAGTATTTT. Translation: CASSQEGLAGRTDTQYF. The rearrangement joins TRBV4-3 to TRBJ2-3; TRBD2 matches at 11 bases. Unmatched junction bases numbered 3, after V lost 0 bases and J lost 1 base. CDR1 and CDR2 from the germline V gene are LGHNA and YSLEER. This CDR3 spans 17 amino acids.

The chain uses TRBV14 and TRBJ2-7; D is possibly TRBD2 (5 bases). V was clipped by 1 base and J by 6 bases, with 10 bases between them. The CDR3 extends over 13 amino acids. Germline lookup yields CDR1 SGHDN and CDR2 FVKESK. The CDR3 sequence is CASSQARGGEQYF. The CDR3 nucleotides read TGTGCCAGCAGCCAAGCCCGGGGTGGCGAGCAGTACTTC.